The present T cell receptor beta chain was sequenced within a study of tumor-infiltrating lymphocytes in primary liver carcinoma (dated by TCRdb to the late 2010s). In terms of the full investigation: Of the five patients (three men and two women, aged 30 to 69 years), four had hepatocellular carcinoma and one had combined HCC and intrahepatic cholangiocarcinoma. The five patients had tumors staged T1-T3 N0M0, with maximum diameters ranging from about 4 to 11 cm. Each sample produced about 3.5 to 8 million productive TCRbeta reads, and read depth showed no significant difference between tissue types. For each liver tumor, the study sampled five regions along with adjacent normal tissue and blood, and applied TCRbeta repertoire sequencing, expression microarrays and whole-exome sequencing. A total of 35 or so specimens from 5 patients went through TCRbeta repertoire sequencing, namely 25 tumor regions, 5 adjacent noncancerous liver tissues and 5 peripheral blood samples. Repertoires from technical replicates were highly reproducible, with mean shared-clone rates roughly 0.87 and correlation coefficients above 0.95. General study outcomes and caveats: Since the samples were bulk and unsorted, there was no way to compare CD4+ and CD8+ T cell repertoires. With just 4 or 5 patients in the study, the authors point out that the findings should be validated in a larger study. A significantly larger repertoire fraction was made up by the top 250 clones in tumors than in blood (p = 0.039). Repertoire overlap was found to be higher between tumor regions (mean roughly 35%) than between tumor-adjacent (17%) or tumor-blood (around 15%) pairs, consistent with antigen-driven expansion. Because sequencing covered only the TCR beta chain and unpaired alpha chains were not captured, true repertoire diversity is likely underestimated.

V ends up 7 bases short and J 5 bases short, with an unmatched junction base count of 16. The germline V gene gives CDR1 as SQVTM and CDR2 as ANQGSEA. The CDR3 measures 15 amino acids from cysteine to phenylalanine. Only CDR3 DNA remains: 45 bases, in frame from the first base. TCRbeta-specific cDNA was reverse-transcribed from 500 ng total RNA using a constant-region primer and ProtoScript II reverse transcriptase. Construction of the TCRbeta libraries relied on three nested rounds of multiplex PCR, following a slightly modified ARM-PCR procedure. Multiplex TRBV1-TRBV30 forward primers and a Cbeta reverse primer were used in the first two PCR rounds, each of which was run for 9 to 11 cycles. Sample barcodes and Illumina adapters were added in a final 25-cycle PCR with Deep VentR polymerase. Before sequencing, amplicons of 200-500 bp were gel-purified using a QIAquick gel extraction kit. An Illumina HiSeq 2500 was used to sequence the TCRbeta amplicons with 250-bp paired-end reads. In the source study's methods: Trimmomatic v0.33 was used to quality-trim the reads, and FLASH v1.2.11 was used to merge paired reads so that full CDR3 sequences could be recovered. V, D and J germline segments were assigned to the rearranged TCRbeta sequences by MiGEC v1.2.1b. Clonotype statistics and Shannon-Wiener diversity indices were computed with VDJtools v1.0.0. To reduce sampling bias, subsequent analyses other than the diversity analysis used only the 250 most abundant clonotypes in each sample. TCRdb ran its own pipeline on the public reads, namely fastp trimming at Q25 and MiXCR clone calling, and kept in-frame beta chains. A single entry per CDR3 protein holds the most common genes and DNA from its merged rows. These V and J calls rely on TCRdb rather than the paper's analysis. The sample has over 75,000 distinct CDR3 sequences on record, less than 70% of them singletons. The ten biggest clones cover around 25% of the sample.

This clonotype appeared many times. Its binding antigen is unknown. No much larger clone is present one base from it, and per-base qualities are unavailable. Total RNA and DNA were co-extracted from 20-30 mg of bulk tissue with the AllPrep DNA/RNA mini kit, without cell sorting. Between late 2015 and early 2016, about five patients in China with histopathologically diagnosed primary liver carcinoma had surgical resection. Chronic HBV infection was present in the patients, and the patients were treatment-naive at sampling. Each fresh piece of tumor and adjacent tissue was cut in two, with one half stored in RNAlater at -80 degrees C and the other half sent for histology.

Specimen: tumor-adjacent normal liver tissue. The receptor chain draws on TRBV29-1 and TRBJ2-7; 8 junctional bases match TRBD1. The origin of this receptor is a man in his forties or fifties with primary liver carcinoma and hepatitis B virus infection. The CDR3: CSAHLDPSGGDEQYF. The base sequence is TGCAGCGCTCACTTGGATCCGTCAGGGGGCGACGAGCAGTACTTC.